Following are 10 T cell receptor beta chains from one sample sequenced in a study of T cell responses to AZD1222 COVID-19 vaccine. Some clones are missing from TCRdb's copy, which holds only in-frame ones; the method was immunoSEQ multiplex PCR. The sample consists of about 160,000 clones, more than 90% of them appearing once. The specimen comprised peripheral blood, sampled 28 days after the second AZD1222 dose. All receptors derive from an adult who received the AZD1222 COVID-19 vaccine.

For this clone: Compared with germline, one end of the junction differs, possibly owing to a read error. The chain carries TRBV7-7 and TRBJ2-1; TRBD1 matches at 8 bases. The CDR3 length is 14 residues. Germline assignment: CDR1 SSHAT and CDR2 FNYEAQ (reference sequence). The DNA of the CDR3 is TGTGCTAGCAGCCGGACAGGGCTAGTAAGCGAGCAGTTCTTC. It is translated as CASSRTGLVSEQFF. The entire variable domain, with the rest obtained from reference TRBV7-7 and TRBJ2-1, is as follows: GAGVSQSPRYKVTKRGQDVTLRCDPISSHATLYWYQQALGQGPEFLTYFNYEAQPDKSGLPSDRFSAERPEGSISTLTIQRTEQRDSAMYRCASSRTGLVSEQFFGPGTRLTVL.

The chain uses TRBV28 and TRBJ2-7; TRBD2 agrees at 7 bases. From germline, CDR1 is MDHEN and CDR2 SYDVKM. Trimming removed 3 bases from V and 6 bases from J; junction bases left unmatched: 23. The CDR3 totals 19 residues. Here the CDR3 DNA reads TGTGCCAGCAGTTTTACGGCGGGAGCTGGACGAAGTGGTTTGAGCGAGCAGTACTTC. Residues: CASSFTAGAGRSGLSEQYF.

This rearrangement joins TRBV5-6 to TRBJ1-2; D unclear. The length of the CDR3 is 14 residues. CDR1 is SGHDT, CDR2 YYEEEE, per germline. V was trimmed by 4 bases and J by 5 bases, leaving 15 bases between them. CDR3 DNA: TGTGCCAGCAGCCCGGCACAGATCCCATATGGCTACACCTTC. It codes for CASSPAQIPYGYTF.

V is TRBV19 and J is TRBJ1-1; 8 bases fit TRBD1. CDR3 size: 14 residues. Germline V lookup: CDR1 LNHDA, CDR2 SQIVND (reference sequence). V dropped 3 bases and J dropped 2; count of bases not matched to a gene: 2. The CDR3 nucleotides read TGTGCCAGTAGTATTTCAGGGGGCAACACTGAAGCTTTCTTT. As protein: CASSISGGNTEAFF.

The rearrangement uses TRBV2 and TRBJ2-7; D not certain. The CDR3 has 11 residues. Germline lookup yields CDR1 SNHLY and CDR2 FYNNEI. The V gene lost 7 bases and the J gene lost 2 bases, with 6 bases spanning the gap. The CDR3 spells CASTVTYEQYF. The CDR3 DNA sequence: TGTGCCAGCACCGTTACCTACGAGCAGTACTTC.

This chain connects TRBV6-2 or TRBV6-3 to TRBJ1-4; D unclear. This CDR3 spans 13 amino acids. CDR1 is MNHEY and CDR2 is SVGEGT in the germline V gene. Deletions cut 5 bases from V and 8 bases from J, with 12 bases between. This CDR3 reads CASSLTSGEKLFF. Here the CDR3 DNA reads TGTGCCAGCAGTCTAACGTCCGGGGAAAAACTGTTTTTT.

This chain connects TRBV11-3 to TRBJ1-2, with D uncertain. Per the germline V gene, CDR1 is SGHNT and CDR2 is YENEEA. The V end was cut by 0 bases, the J end by 9 bases, with 17 bases between. The CDR3 is made up of 15 amino acids. CDR3 region: CASSLEPNQALSYTF. The CDR3 coding sequence is TGTGCCAGCAGCTTAGAGCCTAACCAGGCCCTAAGCTACACCTTC.

CDR3 coding DNA: TGCAGCGTTGAAGACGCCGGGCTAGTTCGCGAGCAGTACTTC. It translates to CSVEDAGLVREQYF. The genes are TRBV29-1 and TRBJ2-7; D gene unclear. CDR3 size: 14 residues. Trimming stripped 0 bases from V and 6 bases from J, with 15 bases between. Germline CDR1 and CDR2: SQVTM and ANQGSEA.

The rearrangement uses TRBV10-3 and TRBJ1-5; D gene ambiguous. The germline V and J ends were trimmed by 10 bases and 1 base, with 14 bases remaining between them. CDR3 size: 14 residues. Germline CDR1 and CDR2: ENHRY and SYGVKD. The DNA for the CDR3 is TGTGCCACGAACGGGGAAGTCAGCAATCAGCCCCAGCATTTT. Translating it yields CATNGEVSNQPQHF.

Concerning this clone: One end of the junction is discordant with germline, which a read error may explain. J is TRBJ2-7 and V is TRBV19; no firm D call. Germline V gene lookup returns CDR1 LNHDA and CDR2 SQIVND (reference sequence). CDR3 size: 14 residues. CDR3 bases: TGTGCCAGTAGTTTCGATGTGGATGCCTACGGGCAGTACTTC. Amino acids: CASSFDVDAYGQYF.